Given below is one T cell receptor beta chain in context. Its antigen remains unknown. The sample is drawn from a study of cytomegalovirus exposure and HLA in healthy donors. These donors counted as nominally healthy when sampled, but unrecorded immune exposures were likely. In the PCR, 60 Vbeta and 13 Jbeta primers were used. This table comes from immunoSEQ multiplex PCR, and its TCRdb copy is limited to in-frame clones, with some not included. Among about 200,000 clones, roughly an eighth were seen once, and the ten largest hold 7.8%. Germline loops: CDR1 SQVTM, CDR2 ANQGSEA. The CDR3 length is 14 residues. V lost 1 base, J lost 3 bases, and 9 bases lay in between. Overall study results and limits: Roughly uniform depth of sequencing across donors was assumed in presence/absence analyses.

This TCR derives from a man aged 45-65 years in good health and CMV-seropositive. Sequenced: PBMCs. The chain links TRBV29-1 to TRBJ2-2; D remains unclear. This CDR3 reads CSVEVTQYTGELFF. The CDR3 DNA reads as TGCAGCGTTGAAGTCACTCAATACACCGGGGAGCTGTTTTTT.